This T cell receptor (beta chain) is drawn from a study of blood T cell repertoires in COVID-19. CDR3 size: 15 residues. Original processing notes: Estimation of nucleated cell counts was performed using reference gene primer amplification. Sequencing was performed with immunoSEQ multiplex PCR; in TCRdb, only in-frame clones are kept and a portion is missing. Clonal size and the V and J genes are those of that table, whereas D and trimming came from the DNA. The data contain about 180,000 clones, 80% to 90% of them singletons. Sequenced material: peripheral blood. This sequence joins TRBV21-1 and TRBJ1-5; the DNA was not used to check the table's D call, TRBD1. TRBV21-1 is flagged as a pseudogene. The TCR was taken from a man in his fifties or sixties with active or convalescent COVID-19. The CDR3 sequence is CASSCSGTSDQPQHF. The CDR3, as DNA: TGTGCCAGCAGCTGCTCCGGGACAAGTGATCAGCCCCAGCATTTT.